Below are 20 T cell receptor beta chains sequenced from a single sample in a study of T cell responses to AZD1222 COVID-19 vaccine. Generated by immunoSEQ multiplex PCR, the TCRdb table keeps only in-frame clones and is missing some. The data hold 65,000 to 95,000 clones, with around 80% observed a single time. Sequenced material: peripheral blood, taken on day 0 of AZD1222 vaccination. Receptor source: an adult in good health.

V and J are TRBV6-5 and TRBJ1-2, with a weak D call TRBD1 (5 bases). This CDR3 is 12 amino acids long. V lost 8 bases, J lost 4 bases, and 11 bases lay in between. Germline lookup yields CDR1 MNHEY and CDR2 SVGAGI. The CDR3 loop reads CASGRGFYGYTF. CDR3 DNA: TGTGCCAGCGGTAGGGGATTCTATGGCTACACCTTC.

The gene calls are TRBV2 and TRBJ1-5; weak D call: TRBD1 (6 bases). CDR1 is SNHLY, CDR2 FYNNEI, per germline. This CDR3 region has 14 residues. The germline V and J ends were trimmed by 8 bases and 6 bases, with 17 bases remaining between them. The CDR3 protein is CASSLQGRGQPQHF. CDR3 sequence (DNA): TGTGCCAGCTCACTTCAGGGGAGAGGTCAGCCCCAGCATTTT.

The table lists this clone with a few counts. This chain links TRBV7-9 with TRBJ1-6; 7 bases are a match to TRBD1. The CDR3 loop spans 14 amino acids. Germline V CDR1 and CDR2: SEHNR, FQNEAQ (reference sequence). J was trimmed by 9 bases and V by 5 bases; bases with no gene match: 7. CDR3 DNA sequence: TGTGCCAGCAGCATTACAGGGGCTGGTTCACCCCTCCACTTT. Its translation is CASSITGAGSPLHF.

The rearrangement links TRBV5-4 to TRBJ2-7, with 7 positions matching TRBD1. V shed 2 bases, J shed 4 bases, and the junction held 6 bases outside the gene matches. Germline V gives CDR1 SGHNT, CDR2 YYREEE (reference sequence). The CDR3 sequence is 14 residues long. CDR3 sequence: CASSFGQERYEQYF. CDR3 nucleotides: TGTGCCAGCAGCTTCGGACAGGAACGTTACGAGCAGTACTTC.

This clone was recorded once. The genes are TRBV11-2 and TRBJ2-5; D is perhaps TRBD2 (6 bases). Germline assignment: CDR1 SGHAT and CDR2 FQNNGV. CDR3 length: 15 amino acids. Deletions cut 4 bases from V and 2 bases from J, with 14 bases between. CDR3 coding DNA: TGTGCCAGCAGCTATAGTGATGGGGGGCAAGAGACCCAGTACTTC. Translating it yields CASSYSDGGQETQYF.

Only a few counts were recorded for this clone. The chain has TRBV6-1 and TRBJ2-7; 10 nucleotides align to TRBD2. The J segment lost 3 bases and the V segment lost 2 bases, leaving 4 bases of the junction unmatched. CDR1 is MNHNS and CDR2 is SASEGT in the germline V gene. This CDR3 is 15 amino acids long. The CDR3: CASSEFSSGGYEQYF. CDR3 in DNA: TGTGCCAGCAGTGAATTTTCTAGCGGGGGCTACGAGCAGTACTTC.

This clone was observed a few times. The chain has TRBV15 and TRBJ1-5; 10 bases match TRBD1. The CDR3 runs to 14 residues. V shed 8 bases and J 6 bases; nucleotides not matched to a gene: 7. The germline gives CDR1 LNHNV, CDR2 YYDKDF (reference sequence). Here the CDR3 reads CATAPTGGIQPQHF. CDR3 coding DNA: TGTGCCACCGCCCCGACAGGGGGCATTCAGCCCCAGCATTTT.

The chain joins TRBV6-5 to TRBJ1-1, with D possibly TRBD1 on 5 matching bases. The CDR3 runs 12 residues. The V and J ends lost 5 bases and 5 bases respectively, with 9 bases between them. Germline CDR1 reads MNHEY; CDR2 reads SVGAGI. The CDR3 is CASSPRDTEAFF. In DNA form, the CDR3 reads TGTGCCAGCAGTCCCAGGGATACTGAAGCTTTCTTT.

The CDR3 here is CASSQGAGGGNTIYF. In DNA form, the CDR3 reads TGTGCCAGCAGCCAAGGGGCAGGGGGAGGAAACACCATATATTTT. The V gene is TRBV3-1 (or the pseudogene TRBV3-2), the J gene TRBJ1-3; 7 bases line up with TRBD1. Per germline, CDR1 LGHDT and CDR2 YNNKEL (reference sequence). The CDR3 is made up of 15 amino acids. V gave up 1 base and J gave up 4 bases; unmatched junction bases: 4.

V gene TRBV9 combines with J gene TRBJ1-1; no firm D call. The CDR3 is made up of 16 amino acids. The V gene lost 4 bases and the J gene lost 1 base, with 17 bases spanning the gap. Germline V gene data show CDR1 as SGDLS and CDR2 as YYNGEE. Here the CDR3 DNA reads TGTGCCAGCAGCCTTTTAGAATGGCAGTCGAACACTGAAGCTTTCTTT. Its protein is CASSLLEWQSNTEAFF.

The J gene is TRBJ1-2, the V gene TRBV7-9; D not certain. The CDR3 covers 13 residues. V dropped 6 bases and J dropped 7 bases, with 15 bases sitting between them. Germline V gives CDR1 SEHNR, CDR2 FQNEAQ (reference sequence). CDR3 DNA: TGTGCCAGCAGTTTTGCAGTCACTTCTGGCTACACCTTC. The encoded protein is CASSFAVTSGYTF.

This clone was recorded only once. In DNA form, the CDR3 reads TGTGCCAGCAGGGAGACAGGGGGGAAACACGAGCAGTACTTC. Protein: CASRETGGKHEQYF. This chain uses TRBV6-5 with TRBJ2-7, with 9 bases that match TRBD1. The CDR3 spans 14 residues. The V gene's germline CDR1 is MNHEY and CDR2 SVGAGI. The J segment lost 5 bases and the V segment lost 6 bases, leaving 8 bases of the junction unmatched.

The chain recombines TRBV4-1 with TRBJ1-4; no firm D call. The CDR3 runs 17 residues. V was clipped by 4 bases and J by 4 bases, with 19 bases between them. The V gene's germline CDR1 is MGHRA and CDR2 YSYEKL. CDR3 sequence: CASSPLVRQEDNEKLFF. CDR3 nucleotides: TGCGCCAGCAGCCCCTTGGTCAGGCAGGAAGATAATGAAAAACTGTTTTTT.

This clone turned up a few times. This chain joins TRBV21-1 and TRBJ2-7; the table's TRBD2 call for D was not verified on the DNA. TRBV21-1 is flagged as a pseudogene. The CDR3 totals 13 residues. The CDR3 here is CASSKALPYEQYF. CDR3 nucleotide sequence: TGTGCCAGCAGCAAAGCCCTTCCCTACGAGCAGTACTTC.

The chain's CDR3 is CASSRTGTGGVKSGYTF. The CDR3 bases are TGTGCCAGCAGTAGAACCGGGACAGGGGGCGTTAAGAGCGGCTACACCTTC. This rearrangement joins TRBV6-4 to TRBJ1-2, with 12 bases lining up with TRBD1. CDR1 is MRHNA and CDR2 is SNTAGT in the germline V gene. The CDR3 runs 17 residues. J was trimmed by 8 bases and V by 5 bases; bases with no gene match: 15.

This clone was counted a few times. The genes are TRBV4-1 and TRBJ2-3; D ambiguous. Germline V CDR1 and CDR2: MGHRA, YSYEKL. The CDR3 is 15 amino acids. V lost 5 bases, J lost 4 bases, and 16 bases lay in between. The CDR3: CASSGRARGSDTQYF. In DNA, the CDR3 is TGCGCCAGCAGCGGCCGGGCGCGCGGATCAGATACGCAGTATTTT.

The chain combines TRBV5-4 with TRBJ2-5; 8 bases are shared with TRBD1. The CDR3 runs 14 residues. Germline CDR1 is SGHNT and CDR2 is YYREEE (reference sequence). With 4 bases clipped from V and 6 bases from J, the junction kept 8 bases outside the gene matches. CDR3 nucleotides: TGTGCCAGCAGCGCTCCGGACAGGGTGAAGACCCAGTACTTC. Translated: CASSAPDRVKTQYF.

This clone was seen once. The chain has TRBV3-1 (or the pseudogene TRBV3-2) and TRBJ2-5; D is unresolved. The V end was cut by 4 bases, the J end by 4 bases, with 10 bases between. There are 13 residues in the CDR3. CDR1 is LGHDT, CDR2 YNNKEL, per germline (reference sequence). The CDR3 coding sequence is TGTGCCAGCAGCCCTTTGGTCAGAGAGACCCAGTACTTC. Its protein product is CASSPLVRETQYF.

CDR3 amino acids: CASSPYGFADTEAFF. In nucleotides, the CDR3 is TGTGCCAGCAGCCCCTACGGTTTTGCGGACACTGAAGCTTTCTTT. This chain links TRBV11-2 with TRBJ1-1; the D is unclear. Deletions cut 5 bases from V and 3 bases from J, with 16 bases between. This CDR3 is built from 15 residues. Germline V gives CDR1 SGHAT, CDR2 FQNNGV.

CDR3 sequence (DNA): TGTGCCAGCAGCCAAGAATCAAGCCTACTTACACGGGCCAACGTCCTGACTTTC. It translates to CASSQESSLLTRANVLTF. The V gene is TRBV4-2, the J gene TRBJ2-6; unclear D gene. This CDR3 is built from 18 residues. Germline assignment: CDR1 LGHNA and CDR2 YNFKEQ. Between the trimmed V and J ends, which lost 0 bases and 5 bases, there was a span of 17 bases.